What follows describes a single TCR beta chain. Study processing details: Estimated nucleated cell counts came from reference gene primer amplification. This table comes from immunoSEQ multiplex PCR, and its TCRdb copy is limited to in-frame clones, with some not included. V and J calls plus clone size are reproduced from that table; the DNA served to infer D and trimming. The table has over 200,000 clones, more than 85% seen once. The sample comes from a study of blood T cell repertoires in COVID-19. In the study overall: The United States, Italy and Spain were the sources of the acute and convalescent COVID-19 samples.

The clonotype was recovered from a middle-aged man with active or convalescent COVID-19. The source material was peripheral blood.

CDR3 in DNA: TGTGCCAGCAGTTTGGCCGGGACAGGGACCTACGAGCAGTACTTC. The encoded protein is CASSLAGTGTYEQYF. The chain uses TRBV27 and TRBJ2-7, with 9 nucleotides matching TRBD1. Germline V gives CDR1 MNHEY, CDR2 SMNVEV (reference sequence). Losses at the gene ends were 3 bases for V and 2 bases for J; bases not matched to a gene: 5. This CDR3 is 15 amino acids long.